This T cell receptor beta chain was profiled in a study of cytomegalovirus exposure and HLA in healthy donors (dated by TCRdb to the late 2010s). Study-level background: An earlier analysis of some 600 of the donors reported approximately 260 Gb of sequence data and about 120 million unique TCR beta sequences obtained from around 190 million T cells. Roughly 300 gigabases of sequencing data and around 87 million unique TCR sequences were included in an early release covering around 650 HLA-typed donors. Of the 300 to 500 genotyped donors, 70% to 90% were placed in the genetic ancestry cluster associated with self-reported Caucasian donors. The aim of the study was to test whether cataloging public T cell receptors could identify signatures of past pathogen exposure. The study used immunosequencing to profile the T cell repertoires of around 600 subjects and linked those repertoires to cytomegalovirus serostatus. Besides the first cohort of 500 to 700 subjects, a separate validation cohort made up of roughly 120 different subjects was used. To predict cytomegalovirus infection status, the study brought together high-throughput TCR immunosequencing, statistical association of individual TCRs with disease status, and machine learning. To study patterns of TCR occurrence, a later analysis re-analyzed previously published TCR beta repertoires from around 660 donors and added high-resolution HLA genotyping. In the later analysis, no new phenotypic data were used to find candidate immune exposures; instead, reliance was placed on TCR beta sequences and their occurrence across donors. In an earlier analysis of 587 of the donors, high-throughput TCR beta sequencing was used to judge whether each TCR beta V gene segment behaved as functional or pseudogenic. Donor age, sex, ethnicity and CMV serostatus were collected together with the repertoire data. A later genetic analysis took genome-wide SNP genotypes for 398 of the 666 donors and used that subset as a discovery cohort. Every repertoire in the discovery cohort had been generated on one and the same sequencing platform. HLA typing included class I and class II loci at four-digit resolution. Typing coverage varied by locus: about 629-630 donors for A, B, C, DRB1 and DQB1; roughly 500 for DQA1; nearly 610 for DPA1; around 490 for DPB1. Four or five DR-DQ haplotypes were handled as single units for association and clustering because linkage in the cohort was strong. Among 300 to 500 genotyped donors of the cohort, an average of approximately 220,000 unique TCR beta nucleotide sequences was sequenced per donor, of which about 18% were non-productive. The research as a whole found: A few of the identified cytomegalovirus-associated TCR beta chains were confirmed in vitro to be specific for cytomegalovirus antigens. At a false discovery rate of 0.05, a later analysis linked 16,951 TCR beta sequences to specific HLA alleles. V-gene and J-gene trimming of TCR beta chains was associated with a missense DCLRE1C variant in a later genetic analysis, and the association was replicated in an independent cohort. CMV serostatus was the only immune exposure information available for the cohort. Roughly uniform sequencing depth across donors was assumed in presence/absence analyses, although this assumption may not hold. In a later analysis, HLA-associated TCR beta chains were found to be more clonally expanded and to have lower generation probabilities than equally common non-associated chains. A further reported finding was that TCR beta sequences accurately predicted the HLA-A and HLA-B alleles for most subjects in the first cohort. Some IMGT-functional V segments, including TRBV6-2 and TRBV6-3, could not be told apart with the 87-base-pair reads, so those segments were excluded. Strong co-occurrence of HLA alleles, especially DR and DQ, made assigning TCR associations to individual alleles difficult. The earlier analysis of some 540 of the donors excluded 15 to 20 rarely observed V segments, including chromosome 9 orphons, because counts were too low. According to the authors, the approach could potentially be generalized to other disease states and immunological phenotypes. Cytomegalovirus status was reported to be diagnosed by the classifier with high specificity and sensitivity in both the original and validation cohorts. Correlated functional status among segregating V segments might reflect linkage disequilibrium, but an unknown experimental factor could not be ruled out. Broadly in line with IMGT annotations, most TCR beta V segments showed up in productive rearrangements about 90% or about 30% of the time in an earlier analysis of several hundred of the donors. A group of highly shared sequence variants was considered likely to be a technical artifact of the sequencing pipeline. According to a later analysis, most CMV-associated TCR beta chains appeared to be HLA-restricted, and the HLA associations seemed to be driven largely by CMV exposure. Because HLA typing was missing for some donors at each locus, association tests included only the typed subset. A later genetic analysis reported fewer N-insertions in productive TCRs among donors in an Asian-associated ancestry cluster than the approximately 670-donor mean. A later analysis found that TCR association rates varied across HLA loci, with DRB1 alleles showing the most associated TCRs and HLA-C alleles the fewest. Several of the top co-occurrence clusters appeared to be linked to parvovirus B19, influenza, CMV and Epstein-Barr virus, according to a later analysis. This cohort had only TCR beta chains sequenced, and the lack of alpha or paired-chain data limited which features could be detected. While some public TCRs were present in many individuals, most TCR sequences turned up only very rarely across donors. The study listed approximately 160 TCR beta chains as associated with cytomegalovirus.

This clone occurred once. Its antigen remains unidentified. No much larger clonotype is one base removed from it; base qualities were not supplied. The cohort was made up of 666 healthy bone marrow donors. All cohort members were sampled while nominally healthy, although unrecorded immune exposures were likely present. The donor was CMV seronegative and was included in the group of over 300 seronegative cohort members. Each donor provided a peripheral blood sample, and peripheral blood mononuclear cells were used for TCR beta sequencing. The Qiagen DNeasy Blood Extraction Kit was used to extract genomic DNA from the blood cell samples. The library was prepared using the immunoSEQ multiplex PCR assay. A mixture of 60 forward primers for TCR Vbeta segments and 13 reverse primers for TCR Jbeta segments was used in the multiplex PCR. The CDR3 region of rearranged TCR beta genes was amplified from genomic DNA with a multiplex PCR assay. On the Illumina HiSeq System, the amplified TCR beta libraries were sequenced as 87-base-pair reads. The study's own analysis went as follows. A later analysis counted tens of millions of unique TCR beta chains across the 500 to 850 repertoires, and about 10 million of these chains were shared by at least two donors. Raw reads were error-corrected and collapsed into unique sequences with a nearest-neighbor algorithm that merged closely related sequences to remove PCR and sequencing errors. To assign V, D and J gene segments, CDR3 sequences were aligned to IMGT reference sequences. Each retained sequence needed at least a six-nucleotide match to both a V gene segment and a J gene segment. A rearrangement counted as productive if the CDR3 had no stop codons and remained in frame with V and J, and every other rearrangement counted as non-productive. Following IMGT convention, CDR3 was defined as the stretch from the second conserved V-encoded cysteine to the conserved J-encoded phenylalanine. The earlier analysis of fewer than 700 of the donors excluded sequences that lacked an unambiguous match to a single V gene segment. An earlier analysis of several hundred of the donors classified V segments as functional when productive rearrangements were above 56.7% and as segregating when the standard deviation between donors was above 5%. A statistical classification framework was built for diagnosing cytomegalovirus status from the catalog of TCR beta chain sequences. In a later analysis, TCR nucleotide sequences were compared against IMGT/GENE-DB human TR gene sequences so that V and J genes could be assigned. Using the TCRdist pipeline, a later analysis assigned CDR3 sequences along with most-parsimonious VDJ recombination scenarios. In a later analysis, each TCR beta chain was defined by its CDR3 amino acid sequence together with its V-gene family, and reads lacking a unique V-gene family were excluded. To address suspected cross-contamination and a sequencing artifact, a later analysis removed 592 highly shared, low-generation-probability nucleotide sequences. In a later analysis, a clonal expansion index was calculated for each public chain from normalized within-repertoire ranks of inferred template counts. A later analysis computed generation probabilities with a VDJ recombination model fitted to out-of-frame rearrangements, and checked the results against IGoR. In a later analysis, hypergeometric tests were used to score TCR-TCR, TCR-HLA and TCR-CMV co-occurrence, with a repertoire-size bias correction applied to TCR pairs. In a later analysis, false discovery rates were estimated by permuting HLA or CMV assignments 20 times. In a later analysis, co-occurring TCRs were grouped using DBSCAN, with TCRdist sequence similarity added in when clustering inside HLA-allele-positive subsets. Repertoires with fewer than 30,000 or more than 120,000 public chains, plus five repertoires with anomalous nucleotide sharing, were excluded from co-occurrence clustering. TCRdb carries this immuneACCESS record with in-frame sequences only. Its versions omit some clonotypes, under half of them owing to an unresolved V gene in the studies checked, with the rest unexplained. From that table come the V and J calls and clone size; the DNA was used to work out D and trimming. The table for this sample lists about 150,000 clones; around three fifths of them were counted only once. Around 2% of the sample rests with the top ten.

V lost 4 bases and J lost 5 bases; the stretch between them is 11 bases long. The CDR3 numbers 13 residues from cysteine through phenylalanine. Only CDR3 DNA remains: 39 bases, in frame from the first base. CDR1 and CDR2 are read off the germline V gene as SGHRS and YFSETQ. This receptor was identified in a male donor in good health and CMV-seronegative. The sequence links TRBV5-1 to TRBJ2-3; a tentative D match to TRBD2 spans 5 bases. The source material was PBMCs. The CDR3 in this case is CASSLWELDTQYF. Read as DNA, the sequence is TGCGCCAGCAGCCTCTGGGAGTTAGATACGCAGTATTTT.